What follows is one T cell receptor beta chain and its context. Antigen specificity is unknown. The data are from a study of siplizumab effects on memory and regulatory T cells. This table comes from immunoSEQ multiplex PCR, and its TCRdb copy is limited to in-frame clones, with some not included. Of 100,000 or so clones in the sample, about 94% were seen once. This CDR3 comprises 11 residues. CDR1 and CDR2 from the germline V gene are SGHRS and YFSETQ. Trimming shortened V by 1 base and J by 5 bases, and 4 bases separated the two germline ends. Findings and caveats of the study: Of the alloreactive clones, only a minor fraction mapped to unstimulated subsets. Naive T cells seemed more diverse than memory cells; they also seemed major alloresponse contributors. Significantly reduced by siplizumab was the cumulative frequency of alloreactive sequences, namely those traceable to unstimulated CD4+ memory cells. An assignable naive or memory phenotype was lacking in roughly 75-96% of proliferating CD4+ or CD8+ clones.

The rearrangement joins TRBV5-1 to TRBJ2-7; the D is unclear. Sample: non-Treg CD4+ T cells sorted from blood. This clonotype originated in a human donor in good health. For the CDR3, the DNA is TGCGCCAGCAGCTTGCTTGACGAGCAGTACTTC. It encodes CASSLLDEQYF.